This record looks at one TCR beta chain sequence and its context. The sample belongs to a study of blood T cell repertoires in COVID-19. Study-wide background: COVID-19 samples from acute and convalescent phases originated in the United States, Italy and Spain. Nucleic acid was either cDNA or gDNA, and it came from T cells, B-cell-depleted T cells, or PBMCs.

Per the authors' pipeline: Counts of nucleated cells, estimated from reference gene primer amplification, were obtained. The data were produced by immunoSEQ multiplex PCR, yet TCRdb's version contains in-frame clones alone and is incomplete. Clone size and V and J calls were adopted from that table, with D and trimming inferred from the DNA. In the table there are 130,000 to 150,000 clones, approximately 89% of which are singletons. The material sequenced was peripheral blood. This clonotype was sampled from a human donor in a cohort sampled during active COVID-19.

The CDR3 is CASSDSQGTDTQYF. The DNA of the CDR3 is TGTGCCAGCAGTGACTCACAGGGCACAGATACGCAGTATTTT. The chain combines TRBV6-4 with TRBJ2-3; possible D gene TRBD1, 5 bases. The CDR3 covers 14 residues. Germline CDR1 MRHNA, CDR2 SNTAGT. V lost 0 bases to trimming and J lost 1 base, with 5 bases between them.